The T cell receptor (beta chain) described here comes from a study of T-cell memory formation after mild COVID-19. Using its own MiXCR run on the 5' RACE reads, TCRdb lists one record per CDR3 protein. The data hold some 62,000 distinct CDR3 sequences, with about 9.4% observed a single time. In its sample, this clonotype was seen a few times. Its cognate antigen is unknown. The V gene's germline CDR1 is MNHEY and CDR2 SVGAGI. Trimming shortened V by 4 bases and J by 10 bases, and 10 bases separated the two germline ends. CDR3 length equals 11 residues. General study results and limits: Some clones that responded were present in memory (sampled pre-infection), which suggests cross-reactive memory joined. Clones that got smaller from day 15 to 85 had even CD4/CD8, while clones growing later tipped toward CD4+.

V usage is TRBV6-5 and J usage is TRBJ1-1; D is unresolved. Sample: PBMCs or a T cell subset sorted from them (not recorded which). The TCR originated in a man younger than 35 who had mild COVID-19 (a few samples of this study predate the infection). Cell type and time point are not known. The CDR3 is CASSWRGRAFF. The CDR3 nucleotides read TGTGCCAGCAGTTGGAGAGGGAGAGCTTTCTTT.